A single sample is the source of the 27 T cell receptor beta chains below, sequenced in a study of monozygotic twins with inflammatory bowel disease. TCRdb reprocessed the 5' RACE reads, with one entry per CDR3 protein and no DNA. This sample's clone table lists about 350,000 distinct CDR3 sequences. The sequenced sample consisted of blood. Receptors were obtained from a human donor with ulcerative colitis or Crohn's disease, or a healthy co-twin of an affected twin (not recorded which).

The chain has TRBV12-3 or TRBV12-4 and TRBJ2-3; without DNA, the TCRdb call of TRBD1 cannot be checked. The CDR3 consists of 16 residues. CDR3 loop: CASRPGGAIYTDTQYF.

The chain employs TRBV20-1 and TRBJ2-3; no DNA is available, so the TRBD1 call from TCRdb remains unchecked. This CDR3 comprises 14 residues. Germline CDR1 is DFQATT and CDR2 is SNEGSKA (reference sequence). CDR3 loop: CSAAVIGGTDTQYF.

The chain joins TRBV12-3 or TRBV12-4 to TRBJ1-5; there is no DNA to check the TCRdb D call of TRBD1. The CDR3 loop spans 13 amino acids. The CDR3 sequence: CASAPGFNQPQHF.

This chain connects TRBV6-1 to TRBJ2-1. The CDR3 covers 15 residues. Germline CDR1 is MNHNS and CDR2 is SASEGT. CDR3 sequence: CASSEGNRAYNEQFF.

The chain combines TRBV12-3 or TRBV12-4 with TRBJ1-3; with no DNA, the TCRdb D assignment of TRBD1 cannot be verified. This CDR3 is built from 15 residues. This chain's CDR3 is CASSLRPDSGNTIYF.

The rearrangement uses TRBV10-3 and TRBJ2-3; TCRdb returns TRBD1, unconfirmable since there is no DNA. CDR1 and CDR2 from the germline V gene are ENHRY and SYGVKD. The CDR3 spans 17 residues. Here the CDR3 reads CAISEPTRGGRTDTQYF.

The gene calls are TRBV12-3 or TRBV12-4 and TRBJ2-6; TCRdb returns TRBD1, unconfirmable since there is no DNA. This CDR3 has 18 residues. The CDR3 here is CASSSRRDTHSGANVLTF.

The chain employs TRBV5-5 and TRBJ1-5. Germline V gene sequence: CDR1 SGHKS, CDR2 YYEKEE (reference sequence). The CDR3 sequence is 18 residues long. CDR3 region: CASSWTFIEAGSNQPQHF.

The chain employs TRBV6-1 and TRBJ1-5. The germline V gene has CDR1 MNHNS and CDR2 SASEGT. The CDR3 totals 15 residues. The CDR3 sequence: CASREGQASNQPQHF.

The gene calls are TRBV28 and TRBJ1-1; TCRdb's D call of TRBD1 is untestable without DNA. CDR1 is MDHEN, CDR2 SYDVKM, per germline. The CDR3 sequence is 14 residues long. CDR3 sequence: CASSLRGSNTEAFF.

The V gene is TRBV28, the J gene TRBJ2-1. CDR1 MDHEN and CDR2 SYDVKM come from the germline V gene. The CDR3 spans 11 residues. CDR3 sequence: CASSPRNEQFF.

The chain is built from TRBV5-1 and TRBJ1-6. In germline, CDR1 is SGHRS, CDR2 YFSETQ. The CDR3 length is 17 residues. The CDR3 region is CASSLEAKTTLNSPLHF.

The chain links TRBV3-1 to TRBJ2-1; as DNA is missing, the TRBD2 call by TCRdb cannot be tested. Germline V gene sequence: CDR1 LGHDT, CDR2 YNNKEL (reference sequence). The CDR3 extends over 17 amino acids. Here the CDR3 reads CASSQAFTSGGYNEQFF.

The chain recombines TRBV4-1 with TRBJ2-3; TCRdb's assignment of TRBD1 cannot be checked, as there is no DNA. The CDR3 consists of 15 residues. Germline values: CDR1 MGHRA, CDR2 YSYEKL. CDR3 amino acids: CASSPGIPSTDTQYF.

The J gene is TRBJ1-3, the V gene TRBV27. CDR3 size: 14 residues. Per germline, CDR1 MNHEY and CDR2 SMNVEV (reference sequence). Here the CDR3 reads CASSSRGYGNTIYF.

The chain carries TRBV20-1 and TRBJ1-4; with no DNA, the TCRdb D assignment of TRBD1 cannot be verified. The CDR3 covers 14 residues. Per germline, CDR1 DFQATT and CDR2 SNEGSKA (reference sequence). The CDR3 reads CSAQATGRNEKLFF.

The genes are TRBV5-1 and TRBJ2-7; TCRdb's D call of TRBD2 is untestable without DNA. The CDR3 is made up of 14 amino acids. Per germline, CDR1 SGHRS and CDR2 YFSETQ. CDR3 in amino acids: CASYSGESQYEQYF.

The chain is built from TRBV7-2 and TRBJ2-7; TCRdb returns TRBD1, unconfirmable since there is no DNA. Looked up from germline, CDR1 is SGHTA and CDR2 is FQGNSA. This CDR3 is 14 amino acids long. The CDR3 is CASSLSWGWNEQYF.

The rearrangement joins TRBV4-1 to TRBJ2-7; TCRdb lists TRBD1, though no DNA is available to test this call. There are 15 residues in the CDR3. From germline, CDR1 is MGHRA and CDR2 YSYEKL. The CDR3 loop is CASSQEGGSGYQQYF.

CDR3: CASSQDAGKSYGYTF. V gene TRBV3-1 combines with J gene TRBJ1-2; TCRdb outputs TRBD1, but without DNA this stays unchecked. The germline V gene encodes CDR1 LGHDT and CDR2 YNNKEL (reference sequence). The CDR3 has 15 residues. Combining the CDR3 with reference TRBV3-1 and TRBJ1-2 gives the whole variable domain DTAVSQTPKYLVTQMGNDKSIKCEQNLGHDTMYWYKQDSKKFLKIMFSYNNKELIINETVPNRFSPKSPDKAHLNLHINSLELGDSAVYFCASSQDAGKSYGYTFGSGTRLTVV.

The CDR3 sequence is CASSFFSGGQGETQYF. The chain has TRBV7-2 and TRBJ2-5; the D gene TCRdb calls, TRBD2, cannot be checked with no DNA. This CDR3 has 16 amino acids. Germline loops: CDR1 SGHTA, CDR2 FQGNSA.

CDR3 in amino acids: CASSPPGGGIQYF. The chain combines TRBV7-9 with TRBJ2-4; the D call from TCRdb, TRBD2, cannot be confirmed without DNA. The CDR3 consists of 13 residues. Germline loops: CDR1 SEHNR, CDR2 FQNEAQ (reference sequence).

J is TRBJ2-1 and V is TRBV12-5. The CDR3 runs to 13 residues. Per the germline V gene, CDR1 is LGHNT and CDR2 is FRNRAP. The CDR3 is CASGLVSYNEQFF.

This chain connects TRBV5-1 to TRBJ2-7; the D call from TCRdb, TRBD1, cannot be confirmed without DNA. Germline values: CDR1 SGHRS, CDR2 YFSETQ. The CDR3 contains 16 residues. CDR3 amino acids: CASSAPHDRGPYEQYF. The entire variable domain, with the rest obtained from reference TRBV5-1 and TRBJ2-7, is as follows: KAGVTQTPRYLIKTRGQQVTLSCSPISGHRSVSWYQQTPGQGLQFLFEYFSETQRNKGNFPGRFSGRQFSNSRSEMNVSTLELGDSALYLCASSAPHDRGPYEQYFGPGTRLTVT.

V usage is TRBV7-8 and J usage is TRBJ2-1; TCRdb indicates TRBD2, and absent DNA this call remains unverified. Germline V CDR1 and CDR2: SGHVS, FQNEAQ. The CDR3 is 18 amino acids. CDR3 residues: CASRPRSLLPGSYNEQFF.

This chain uses TRBV6-2 or TRBV6-3 with TRBJ2-1; TCRdb selects TRBD1, and the lack of DNA leaves this call unchecked. This CDR3 region has 16 residues. Germline V gives CDR1 MNHEY, CDR2 SVGEGT. The CDR3 sequence is CASSAGWRSIYNEQFF.

The genes are TRBV4-1 and TRBJ2-1; TCRdb outputs TRBD1, but without DNA this stays unchecked. The CDR3 consists of 18 residues. The V gene's germline CDR1 is MGHRA and CDR2 YSYEKL. CDR3 amino acids: CASSPLSRGQGFSNEQFF.